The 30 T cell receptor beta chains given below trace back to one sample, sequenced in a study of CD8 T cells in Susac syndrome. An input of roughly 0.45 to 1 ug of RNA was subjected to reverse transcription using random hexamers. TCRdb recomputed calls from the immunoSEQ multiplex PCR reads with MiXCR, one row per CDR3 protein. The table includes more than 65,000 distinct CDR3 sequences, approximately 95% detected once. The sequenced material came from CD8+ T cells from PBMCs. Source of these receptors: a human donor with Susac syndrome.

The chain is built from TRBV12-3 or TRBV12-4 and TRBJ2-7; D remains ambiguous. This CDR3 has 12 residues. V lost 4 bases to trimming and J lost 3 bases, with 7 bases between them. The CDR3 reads CASSSAYYEQYF. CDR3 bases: TGTGCCAGCAGTTCCGCATACTACGAGCAGTACTTC.

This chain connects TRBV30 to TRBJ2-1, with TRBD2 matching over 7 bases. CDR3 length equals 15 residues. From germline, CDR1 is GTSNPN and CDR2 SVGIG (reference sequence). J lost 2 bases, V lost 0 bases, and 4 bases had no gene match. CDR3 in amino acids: CAWSVPSGTYNEQFF. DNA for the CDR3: TGTGCCTGGAGTGTACCTAGCGGTACCTACAATGAGCAGTTCTTC.

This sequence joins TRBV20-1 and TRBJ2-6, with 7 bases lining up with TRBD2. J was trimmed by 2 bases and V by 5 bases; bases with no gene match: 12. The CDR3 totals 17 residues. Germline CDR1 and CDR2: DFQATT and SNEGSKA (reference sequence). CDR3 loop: CSAGSTSSVAGANVLTF. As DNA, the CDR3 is TGCAGTGCTGGATCGACTAGCTCCGTCGCTGGGGCCAACGTCCTGACTTTC.

This CDR3 reads CSARDILAGDNEQFF. The CDR3, as DNA: TGCAGTGCTAGAGATATACTAGCGGGAGATAATGAGCAGTTCTTC. The chain joins TRBV20-1 to TRBJ2-1; 11 nucleotides match TRBD2. J gave up 7 bases and V 0 bases, and 5 bases lay outside the gene matches. CDR1 is DFQATT and CDR2 is SNEGSKA in the germline V gene (reference sequence). This CDR3 has 15 amino acids.

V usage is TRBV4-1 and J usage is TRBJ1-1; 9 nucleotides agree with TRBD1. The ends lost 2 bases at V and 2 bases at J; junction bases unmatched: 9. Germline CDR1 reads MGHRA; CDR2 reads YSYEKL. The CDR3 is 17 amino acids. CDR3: CASSQIGTGPFNTEAFF. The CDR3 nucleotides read TGCGCCAGCAGCCAAATAGGGACAGGGCCTTTTAACACTGAAGCTTTCTTT.

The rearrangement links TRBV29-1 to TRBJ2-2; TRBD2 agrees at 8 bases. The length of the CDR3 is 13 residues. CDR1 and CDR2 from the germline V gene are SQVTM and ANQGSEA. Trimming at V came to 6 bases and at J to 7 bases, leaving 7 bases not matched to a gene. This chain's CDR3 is CSVPGLVVGELFF. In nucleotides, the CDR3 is TGCAGCGTACCGGGACTAGTCGTCGGGGAGCTGTTTTTT.

The CDR3, as DNA: TGTGCCAGCAGTTTACAGGCCCGGGTGAGCACTGAAGCTTTCTTT. Translated, it gives CASSLQARVSTEAFF. The chain has TRBV28 and TRBJ1-1; D call uncertain. CDR3 length equals 15 residues. The germline V and J ends were trimmed by 2 bases and 4 bases, with 14 bases remaining between them. Per the germline V gene, CDR1 is MDHEN and CDR2 is SYDVKM.

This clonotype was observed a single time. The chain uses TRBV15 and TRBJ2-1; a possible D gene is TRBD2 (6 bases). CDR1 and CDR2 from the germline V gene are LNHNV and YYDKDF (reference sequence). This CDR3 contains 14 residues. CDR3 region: CPMVGEVYYNEQFF. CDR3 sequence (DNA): TGTCCAATGGTAGGGGAGGTGTATTACAATGAGCAGTTCTTC. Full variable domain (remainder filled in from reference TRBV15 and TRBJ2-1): DAMVIQNPRYQVTQFGKPVTLSCSQTLNHNVMYWYQQKSSQAPKLLFHYYDKDFNNEADTPDNFQSRRPNTSFCFLDIRSPGLGDTAMYLCPMVGEVYYNEQFFGPGTRLTVL.

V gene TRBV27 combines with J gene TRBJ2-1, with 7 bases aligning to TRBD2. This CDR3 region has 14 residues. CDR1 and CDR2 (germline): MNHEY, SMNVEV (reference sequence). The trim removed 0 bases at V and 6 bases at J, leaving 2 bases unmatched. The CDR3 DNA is TGTGCCAGCAGTTTATCGGGAGGGATCAATGAGCAGTTCTTC. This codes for CASSLSGGINEQFF.

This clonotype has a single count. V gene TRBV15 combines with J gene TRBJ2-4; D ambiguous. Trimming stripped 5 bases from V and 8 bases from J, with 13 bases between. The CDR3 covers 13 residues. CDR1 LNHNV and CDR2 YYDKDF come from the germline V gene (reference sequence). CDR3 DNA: TGTGCCACCAGCGGCGAGGCTCAGGACATTCAGTACTTC. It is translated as CATSGEAQDIQYF.

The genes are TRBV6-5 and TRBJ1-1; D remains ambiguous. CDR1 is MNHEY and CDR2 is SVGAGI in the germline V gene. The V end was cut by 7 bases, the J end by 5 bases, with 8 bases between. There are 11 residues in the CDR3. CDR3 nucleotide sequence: TGTGCCAGCACTACCCGGACTGAAGCTTTCTTT. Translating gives CASTTRTEAFF.

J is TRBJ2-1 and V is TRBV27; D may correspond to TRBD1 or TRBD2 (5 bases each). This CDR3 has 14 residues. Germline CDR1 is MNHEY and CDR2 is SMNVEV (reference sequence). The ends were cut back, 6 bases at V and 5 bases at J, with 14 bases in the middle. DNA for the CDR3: TGTGCCAGCAGCCGGGGACCGACGGACAATGAGCAGTTCTTC. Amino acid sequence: CASSRGPTDNEQFF.

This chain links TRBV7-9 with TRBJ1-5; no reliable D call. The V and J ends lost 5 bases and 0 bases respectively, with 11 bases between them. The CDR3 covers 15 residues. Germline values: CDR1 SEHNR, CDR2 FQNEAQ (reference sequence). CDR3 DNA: TGTGCCAGCAGCCCAGGTCCGAATAGCAATCAGCCCCAGCATTTT. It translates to CASSPGPNSNQPQHF.

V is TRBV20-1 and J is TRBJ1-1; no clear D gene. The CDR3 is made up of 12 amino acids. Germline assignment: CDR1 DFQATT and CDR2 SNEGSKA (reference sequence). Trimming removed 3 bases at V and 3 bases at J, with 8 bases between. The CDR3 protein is CSARNRYTEAFF. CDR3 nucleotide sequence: TGCAGTGCTAGGAACAGATACACTGAAGCTTTCTTT.

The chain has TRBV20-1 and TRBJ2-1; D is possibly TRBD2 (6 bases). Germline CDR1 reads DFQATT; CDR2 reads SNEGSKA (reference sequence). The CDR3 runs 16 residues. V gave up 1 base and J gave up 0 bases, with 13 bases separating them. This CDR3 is CSARAFTEGSYNEQFF. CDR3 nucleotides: TGCAGTGCTAGAGCTTTTACGGAGGGCTCCTACAATGAGCAGTTCTTC.

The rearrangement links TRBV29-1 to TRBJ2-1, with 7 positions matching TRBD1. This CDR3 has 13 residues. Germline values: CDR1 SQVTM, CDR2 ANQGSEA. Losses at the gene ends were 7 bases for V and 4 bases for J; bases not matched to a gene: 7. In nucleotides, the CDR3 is TGCAGCGCCCCGACAGGGCCTTACAATGAGCAGTTCTTC. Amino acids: CSAPTGPYNEQFF.

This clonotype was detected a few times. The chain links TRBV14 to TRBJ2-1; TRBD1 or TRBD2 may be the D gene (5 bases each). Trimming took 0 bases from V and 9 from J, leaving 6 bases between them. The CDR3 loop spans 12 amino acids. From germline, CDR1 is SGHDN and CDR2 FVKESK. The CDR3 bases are TGTGCCAGCAGCCAAGATGGGGGTGAGCAGTTCTTC. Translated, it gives CASSQDGGEQFF. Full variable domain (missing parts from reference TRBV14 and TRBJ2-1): EAGVTQFPSHSVIEKGQTVTLRCDPISGHDNLYWYRRVMGKEIKFLLHFVKESKQDESGMPNNRFLAERTGGTYSTLKVQPAELEDSGVYFCASSQDGGEQFFGPGTRLTVL.

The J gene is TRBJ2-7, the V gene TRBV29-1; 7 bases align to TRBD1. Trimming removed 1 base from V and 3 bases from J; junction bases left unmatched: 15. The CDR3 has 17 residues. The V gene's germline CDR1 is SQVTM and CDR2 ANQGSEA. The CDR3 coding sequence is TGCAGCGTTGAAGGTCGAACCACTGAAGGGACAGACTACGAGCAGTACTTC. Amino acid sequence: CSVEGRTTEGTDYEQYF.

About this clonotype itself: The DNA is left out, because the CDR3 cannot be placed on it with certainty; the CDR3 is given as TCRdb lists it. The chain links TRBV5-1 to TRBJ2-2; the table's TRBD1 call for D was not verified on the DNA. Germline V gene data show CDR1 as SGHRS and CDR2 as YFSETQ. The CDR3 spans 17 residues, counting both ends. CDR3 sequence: CASSFGAGDSFTGELFF.

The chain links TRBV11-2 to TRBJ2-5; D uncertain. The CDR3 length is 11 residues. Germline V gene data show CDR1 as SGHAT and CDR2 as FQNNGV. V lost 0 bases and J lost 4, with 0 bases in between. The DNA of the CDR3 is TGTGCCAGCAGCTTAGAAGAGACCCAGTACTTC. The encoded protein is CASSLEETQYF.

DNA for the CDR3: TGTGCCAGCAAGCAGGGTAGCGGGAGTATCTACGAGCAGTACTTC. It codes for CASKQGSGSIYEQYF. This sequence joins TRBV27 and TRBJ2-7; TRBD2 aligns across 9 bases. Trimming cost V 7 bases and J 3 bases; bases outside gene matches: 10. This CDR3 is built from 15 residues. CDR1 and CDR2 from the germline V gene are MNHEY and SMNVEV (reference sequence).

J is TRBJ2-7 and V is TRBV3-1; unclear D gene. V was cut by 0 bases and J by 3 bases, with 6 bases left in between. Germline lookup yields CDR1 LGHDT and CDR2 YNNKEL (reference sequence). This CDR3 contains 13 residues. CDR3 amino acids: CASSQDRDYEQYF. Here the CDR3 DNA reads TGTGCCAGCAGCCAAGACAGAGACTACGAGCAGTACTTC.

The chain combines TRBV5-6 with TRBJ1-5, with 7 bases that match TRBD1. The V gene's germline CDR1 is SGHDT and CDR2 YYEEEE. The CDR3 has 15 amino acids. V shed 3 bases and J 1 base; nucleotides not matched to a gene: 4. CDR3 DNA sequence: TGTGCCAGCAGCTCAACAGGGGCCAGCAATCAGCCCCAGCATTTT. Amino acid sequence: CASSSTGASNQPQHF.

CDR3 DNA: TGTGCCAGCAGCCTTCGTGCGGCTAGCGGGAGCCACGAGCAGTACTTC. This translates into CASSLRAASGSHEQYF. This rearrangement joins TRBV9 to TRBJ2-7; 10 positions match TRBD2. The germline V gene has CDR1 SGDLS and CDR2 YYNGEE. The CDR3 runs to 16 residues. J was trimmed by 5 bases and V by 4 bases; bases with no gene match: 12.

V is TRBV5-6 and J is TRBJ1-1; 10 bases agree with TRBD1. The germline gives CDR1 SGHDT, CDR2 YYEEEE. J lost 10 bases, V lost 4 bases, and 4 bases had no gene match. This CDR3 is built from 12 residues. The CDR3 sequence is CASSRTGGTAFF. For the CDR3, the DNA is TGTGCCAGCAGCAGGACAGGGGGAACAGCTTTCTTT.

The CDR3 sequence: CASSQEWLDDEKLFF. Written as DNA, the CDR3 is TGCGCCAGCAGCCAAGAATGGCTGGACGATGAAAAACTGTTTTTT. The chain links TRBV4-3 to TRBJ1-4; D is undetermined. Germline loops: CDR1 LGHNA, CDR2 YSLEER. This CDR3 has 15 residues. Trimming took 0 bases from V and 6 from J, leaving 11 bases between them.

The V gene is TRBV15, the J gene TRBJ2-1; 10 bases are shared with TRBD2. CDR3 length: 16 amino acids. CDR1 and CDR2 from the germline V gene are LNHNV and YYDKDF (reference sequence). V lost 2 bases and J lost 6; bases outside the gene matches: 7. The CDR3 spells CATSRQGLAGANEQFF. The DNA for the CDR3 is TGTGCCACCAGCAGACAGGGCCTAGCGGGAGCCAATGAGCAGTTCTTC.

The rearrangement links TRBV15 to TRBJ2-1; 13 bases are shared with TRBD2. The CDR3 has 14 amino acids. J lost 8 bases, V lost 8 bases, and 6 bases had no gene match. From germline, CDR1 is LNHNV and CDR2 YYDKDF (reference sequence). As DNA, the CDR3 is TGTGCCACCCAAGGACTAGCGGGAGCCGATGAGCAGTTCTTC. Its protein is CATQGLAGADEQFF.

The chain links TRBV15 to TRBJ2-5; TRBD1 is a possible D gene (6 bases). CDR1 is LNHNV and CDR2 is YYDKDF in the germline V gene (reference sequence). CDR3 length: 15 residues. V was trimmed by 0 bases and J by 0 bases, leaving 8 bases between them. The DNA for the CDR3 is TGTGCCACCAGCAGAGATGGACAGAACCAAGAGACCCAGTACTTC. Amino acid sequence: CATSRDGQNQETQYF.

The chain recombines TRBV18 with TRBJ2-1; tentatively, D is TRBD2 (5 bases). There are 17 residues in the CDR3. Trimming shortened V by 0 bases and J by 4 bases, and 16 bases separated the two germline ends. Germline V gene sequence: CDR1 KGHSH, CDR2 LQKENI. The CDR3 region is CASSPPEAGSIYNEQFF. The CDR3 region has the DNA TGTGCCAGCTCACCACCGGAGGCAGGATCCATATACAATGAGCAGTTCTTC.